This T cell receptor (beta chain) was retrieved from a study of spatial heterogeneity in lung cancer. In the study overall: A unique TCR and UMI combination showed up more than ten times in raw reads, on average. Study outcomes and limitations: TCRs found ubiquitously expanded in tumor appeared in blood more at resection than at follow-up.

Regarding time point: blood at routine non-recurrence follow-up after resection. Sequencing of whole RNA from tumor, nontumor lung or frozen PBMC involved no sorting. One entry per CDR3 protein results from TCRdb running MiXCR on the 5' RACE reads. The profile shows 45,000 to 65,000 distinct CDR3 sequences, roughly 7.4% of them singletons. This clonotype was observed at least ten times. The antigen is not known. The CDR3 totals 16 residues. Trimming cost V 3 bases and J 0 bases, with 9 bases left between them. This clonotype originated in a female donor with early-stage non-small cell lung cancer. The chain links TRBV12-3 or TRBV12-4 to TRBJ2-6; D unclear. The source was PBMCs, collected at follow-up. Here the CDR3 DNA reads TGTGCCAGCAGTTTTCTCCCTTCCTCTGGGGCCAACGTCCTGACTTTC. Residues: CASSFLPSSGANVLTF.